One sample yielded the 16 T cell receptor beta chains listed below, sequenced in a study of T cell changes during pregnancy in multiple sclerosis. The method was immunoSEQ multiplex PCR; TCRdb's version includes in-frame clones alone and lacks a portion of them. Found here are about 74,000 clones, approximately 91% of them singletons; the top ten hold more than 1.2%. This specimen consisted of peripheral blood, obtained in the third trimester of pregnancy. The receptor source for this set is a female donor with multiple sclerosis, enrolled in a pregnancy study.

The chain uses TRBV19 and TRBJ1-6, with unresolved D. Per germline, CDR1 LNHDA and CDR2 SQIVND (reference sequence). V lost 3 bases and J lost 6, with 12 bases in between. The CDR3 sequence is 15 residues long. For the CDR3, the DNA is TGTGCCAGTAGTATTAGATTAGGACTTAATTCACCCCTCCACTTT. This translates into CASSIRLGLNSPLHF.

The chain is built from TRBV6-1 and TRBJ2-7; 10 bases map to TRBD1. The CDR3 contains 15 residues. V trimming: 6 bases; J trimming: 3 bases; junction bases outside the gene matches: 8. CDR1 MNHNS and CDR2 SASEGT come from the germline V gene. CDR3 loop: CASSNRDRGGYEQYF. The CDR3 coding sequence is TGTGCCAGCAGCAACCGGGACAGGGGAGGCTACGAGCAGTACTTC.

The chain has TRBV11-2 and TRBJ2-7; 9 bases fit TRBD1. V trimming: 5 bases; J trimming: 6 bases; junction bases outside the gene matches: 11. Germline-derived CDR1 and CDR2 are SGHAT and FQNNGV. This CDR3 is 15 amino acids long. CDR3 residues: CASSARQGDQFEQYF. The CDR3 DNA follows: TGTGCCAGCAGCGCCCGACAGGGGGATCAATTCGAGCAGTACTTC.

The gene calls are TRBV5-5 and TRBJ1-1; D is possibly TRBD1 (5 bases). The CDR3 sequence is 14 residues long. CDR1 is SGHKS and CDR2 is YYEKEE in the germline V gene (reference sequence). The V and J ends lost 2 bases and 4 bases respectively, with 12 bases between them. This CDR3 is CASSFSGGGTEAFF. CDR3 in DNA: TGTGCCAGCAGCTTCTCCGGGGGGGGCACTGAAGCTTTCTTT.

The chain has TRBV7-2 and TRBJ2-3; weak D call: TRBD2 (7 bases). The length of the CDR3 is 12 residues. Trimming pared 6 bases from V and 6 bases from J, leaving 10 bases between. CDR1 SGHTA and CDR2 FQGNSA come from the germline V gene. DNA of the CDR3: TGTGCCAGCAGGGAGGGGGGGGATACGCAGTATTTT. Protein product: CASREGGDTQYF. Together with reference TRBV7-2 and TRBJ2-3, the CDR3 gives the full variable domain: GAGVSQSPSNKVTEKGKDVELRCDPISGHTALYWYRQSLGQGLEFLIYFQGNSAPDKSGLPSDRFSAERTGGSVSTLTIQRTQQEDSAVYLCASREGGDTQYFGPGTRLTVL.

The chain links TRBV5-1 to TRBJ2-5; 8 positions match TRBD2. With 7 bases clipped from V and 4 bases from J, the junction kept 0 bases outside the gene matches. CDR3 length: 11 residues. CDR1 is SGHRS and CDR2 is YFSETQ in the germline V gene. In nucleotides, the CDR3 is TGCGCCAGCGCGGGAGGAGAGACCCAGTACTTC. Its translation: CASAGGETQYF.

The CDR3 reads CASSLDKNTEAFF. CDR3 bases: TGTGCCAGCAGCTTGGACAAAAACACTGAAGCTTTCTTT. The gene calls are TRBV5-6 and TRBJ1-1, with D uncertain. The CDR3 is 13 amino acids. V was cut by 0 bases and J by 2 bases, with 5 bases left in between. Germline assignment: CDR1 SGHDT and CDR2 YYEEEE.

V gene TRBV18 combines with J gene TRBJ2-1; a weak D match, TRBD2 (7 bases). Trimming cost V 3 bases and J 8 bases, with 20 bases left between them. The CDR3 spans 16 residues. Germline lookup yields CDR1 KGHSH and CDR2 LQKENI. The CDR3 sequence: CASSPLMGGPLDEQFF. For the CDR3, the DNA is TGTGCCAGCTCACCTCTCATGGGGGGGCCCTTAGATGAGCAGTTCTTC. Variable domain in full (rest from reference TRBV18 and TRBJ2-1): NAGVMQNPRHLVRRRGQEARLRCSPMKGHSHVYWYRQLPEEGLKFMVYLQKENIIDESGMPKERFSAEFPKEGPSILRIQQVVRGDSAAYFCASSPLMGGPLDEQFFGPGTRLTVL.

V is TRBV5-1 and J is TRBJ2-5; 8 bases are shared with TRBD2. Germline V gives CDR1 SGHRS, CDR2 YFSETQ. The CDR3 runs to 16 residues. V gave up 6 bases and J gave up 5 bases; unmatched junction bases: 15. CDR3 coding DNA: TGCGCCAGCATCCGGGGGTCCGGGGGGGTGTTGGAGACCCAGTACTTC. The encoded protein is CASIRGSGGVLETQYF.

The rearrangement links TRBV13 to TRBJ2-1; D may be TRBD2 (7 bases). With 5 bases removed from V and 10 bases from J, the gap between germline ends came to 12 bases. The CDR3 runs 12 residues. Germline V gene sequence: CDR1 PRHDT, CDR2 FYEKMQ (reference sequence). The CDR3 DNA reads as TGTGCCAGCAGCCTCTGGGGGGGCGAGCAGTTCTTC. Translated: CASSLWGGEQFF.

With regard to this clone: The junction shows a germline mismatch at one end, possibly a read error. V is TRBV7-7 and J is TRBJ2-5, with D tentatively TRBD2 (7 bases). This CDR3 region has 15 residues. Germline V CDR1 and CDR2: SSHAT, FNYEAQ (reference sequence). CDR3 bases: TGTGCTAGCAGCTTAAGGGGGGGCGGGAGAGAGACCCAGTACTTC. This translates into CASSLRGGGRETQYF.

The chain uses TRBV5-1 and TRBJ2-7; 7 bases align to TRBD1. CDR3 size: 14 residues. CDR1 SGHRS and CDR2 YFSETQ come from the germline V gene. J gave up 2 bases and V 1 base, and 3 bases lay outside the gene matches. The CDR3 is CASSLYGTAYEQYF. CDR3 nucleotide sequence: TGCGCCAGCAGCTTGTACGGGACAGCCTACGAGCAGTACTTC.

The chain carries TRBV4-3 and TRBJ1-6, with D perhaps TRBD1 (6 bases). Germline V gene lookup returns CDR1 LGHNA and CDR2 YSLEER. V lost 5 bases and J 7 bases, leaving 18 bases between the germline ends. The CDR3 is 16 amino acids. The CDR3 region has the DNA TGCGCCAGCAGCGAAAGTCTACCAGGGGTGAATTCACCCCTCCACTTT. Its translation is CASSESLPGVNSPLHF.

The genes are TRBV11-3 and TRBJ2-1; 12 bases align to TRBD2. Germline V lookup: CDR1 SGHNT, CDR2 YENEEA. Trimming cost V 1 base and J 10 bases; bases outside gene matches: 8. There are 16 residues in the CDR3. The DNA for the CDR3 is TGTGCCAGCAGCTTAGGGGCTAGCGGGGGGGCAGGAGAGCAGTTCTTC. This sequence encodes CASSLGASGGAGEQFF.

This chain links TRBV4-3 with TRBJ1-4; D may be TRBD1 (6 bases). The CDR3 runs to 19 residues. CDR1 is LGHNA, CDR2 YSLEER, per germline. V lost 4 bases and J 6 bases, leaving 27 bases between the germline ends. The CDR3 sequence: CASSPKELPRGARHEKLFF. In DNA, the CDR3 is TGCGCCAGCAGCCCCAAGGAATTACCCCGGGGGGCGCGTCATGAAAAACTGTTTTTT.

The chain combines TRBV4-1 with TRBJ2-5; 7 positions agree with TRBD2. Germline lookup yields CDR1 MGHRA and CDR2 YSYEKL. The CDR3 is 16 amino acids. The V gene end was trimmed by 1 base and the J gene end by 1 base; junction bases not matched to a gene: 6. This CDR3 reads CASSQGSGAAQETQYF. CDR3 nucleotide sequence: TGCGCCAGCAGCCAAGGAAGCGGGGCCGCCCAAGAGACCCAGTACTTC.